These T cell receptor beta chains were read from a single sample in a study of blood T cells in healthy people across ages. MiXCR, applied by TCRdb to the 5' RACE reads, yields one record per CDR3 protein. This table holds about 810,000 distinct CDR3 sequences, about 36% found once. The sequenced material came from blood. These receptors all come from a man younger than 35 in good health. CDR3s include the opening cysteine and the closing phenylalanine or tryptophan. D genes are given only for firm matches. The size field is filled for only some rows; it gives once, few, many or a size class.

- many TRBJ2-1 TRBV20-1 TGCAGTGCTAGAGATTACGTTGTGGATGAGCAGTTCTTC CSARDYVVDEQFF
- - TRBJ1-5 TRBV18 TGTGCCAGCTCATCCGAACAGGGGCCCCAGCATTTT CASSSEQGPQHF
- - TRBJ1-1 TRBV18 TGTGCCAGCTCACCTTTCCGGGACAACACTGAAGCTTTCTTT CASSPFRDNTEAFF
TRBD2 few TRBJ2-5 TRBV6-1 TGTGCCGGTAGACTAGCGGGACTAGAGACCCAGTACTTC CAGRLAGLETQYF
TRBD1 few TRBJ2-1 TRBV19 TGTGCCAGTAGCACGGGACAGAAATACAATGAGCAGTTCTTC CASSTGQKYNEQFF
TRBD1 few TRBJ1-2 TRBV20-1 TGCAGTGCACAGGGACAGGGGACCTATTTCGGCTACACCTTC CSAQGQGTYFGYTF
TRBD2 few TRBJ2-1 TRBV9 TGTGCCAGCAGCCCCACGGGGACTACAGGTAGATATGAGCAGTTCTTC CASSPTGTTGRYEQFF
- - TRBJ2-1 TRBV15 TGTGCCACCAGCACGTCGCAGGGGAATGAGCAGTTCTTC CATSTSQGNEQFF
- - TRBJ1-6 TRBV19 TGTGCCAGTAGTATTCAGCGAATATCGACCAATTCACCCCTCCACTTT CASSIQRISTNSPLHF
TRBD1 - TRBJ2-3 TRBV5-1 TGCGCCAGCAGCCACGGGACAGGGGAGTTAGCAGATACGCAGTATTTT CASSHGTGELADTQYF
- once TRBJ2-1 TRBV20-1 TGCAGTGCTACGGGCAGCCCCAGATCCTACAATGAGCAGTTCTTC CSATGSPRSYNEQFF
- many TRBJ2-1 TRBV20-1 TGCAGTTCCCTAGGGGGTAACGAGCAGTTCTTC CSSLGGNEQFF
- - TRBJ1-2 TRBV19 TGTGCCAGTAATATAGGACGGAACTATGGCTACACCTTC CASNIGRNYGYTF
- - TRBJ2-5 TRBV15 TGTGCCACCAGCAGTGACTGGAGGGAGGAGACCCAGTACTTC CATSSDWREETQYF
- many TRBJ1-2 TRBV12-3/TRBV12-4 TGTGCCAGCAGTAGCACCGCAGGGCTACATGGCTACACCTTC CASSSTAGLHGYTF
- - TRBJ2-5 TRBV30 TGTGCCTGGAGTGTGGTCCAAACCGGAGAGACCCAGTACTTC CAWSVVQTGETQYF
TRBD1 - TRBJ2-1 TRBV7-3 TGTGCCAGCAGCTCTCGACAGGGGGCATATACCAATGAGCAGTTCTTC CASSSRQGAYTNEQFF
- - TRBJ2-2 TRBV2 TGTGCCGGCAGTAGGTTGGGATTCAACACCGGGGAGCTGTTTTTT CAGSRLGFNTGELFF
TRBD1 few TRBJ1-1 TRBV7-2 TGTGCCAGCAGCATAATCGACAGGGGAAACACTGAAGCTTTCTTT CASSIIDRGNTEAFF
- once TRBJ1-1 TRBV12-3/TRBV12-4 TGTACCAGCAAACTGGACACTGAAGCTTTCTTT CTSKLDTEAFF
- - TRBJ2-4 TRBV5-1 TGCGCCAGCAGTCGGTTTAGTGGGGCACTTGTCATTCAGTACTTC CASSRFSGALVIQYF
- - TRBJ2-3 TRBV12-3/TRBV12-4 TGTGCCAGCAGTTTACTGATGAGGGGAGATGTGCAGTATTTT CASSLLMRGDVQYF
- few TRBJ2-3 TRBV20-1 TGCAGTGCTGGACAAGCGGATTCCGCCACAGATACGCAGTATTTT CSAGQADSATDTQYF
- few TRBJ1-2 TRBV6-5 TGTGCCAGCAGTTACAACCCAGCTAACTATGGCTACACCTTC CASSYNPANYGYTF
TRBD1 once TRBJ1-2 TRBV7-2 TGTGCCAGCAGGGTGGGGGGACAGAACTATAGCTACACCTTC CASRVGGQNYSYTF
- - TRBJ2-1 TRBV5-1 TGCGCCAGCAGCTTGGCCTTTACGGACGGGCCTTACAATGAGCAGTTCTTC CASSLAFTDGPYNEQFF
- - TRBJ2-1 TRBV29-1 TGCAGCTCAAGAGGGACAAGGGTATACAATGAGCAGTTCTTC CSSRGTRVYNEQFF
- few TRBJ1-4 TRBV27 TGTGCCAGCAGTTCTGGGGGCGGATATAATGAAAAACTGTTTTTT CASSSGGGYNEKLFF
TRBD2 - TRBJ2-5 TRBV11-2 TGTGCCAGCAGCTTATCGGGGGGGCGGGAGAACCAGTACTTC CASSLSGGRENQYF
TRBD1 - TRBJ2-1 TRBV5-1 TGCGCCAGCAGCTCGCGACAGGGTAGTGGCAATGAGCAGTTCTTC CASSSRQGSGNEQFF
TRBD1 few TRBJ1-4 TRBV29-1 TGCAGCGTCTCACAGGGGACGGCAACTAATGAAAAACTGTTTTTT CSVSQGTATNEKLFF
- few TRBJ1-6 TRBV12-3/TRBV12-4 TGTGCCAGCAGCCTGGACACCTATAATTCACCCCTCCACTTT CASSLDTYNSPLHF
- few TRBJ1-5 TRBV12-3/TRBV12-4 TGTGCCAGCAGTGCAGGGGCTACCAGCAATCAGCCCCAGCATTTT CASSAGATSNQPQHF
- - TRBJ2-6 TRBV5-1 TGCGCCAGCAGCTCTTCACTCATAACGGGACGGGGGTTTGGCGCCAACGTCCTGACTTTC CASSSSLITGRGFGANVLTF
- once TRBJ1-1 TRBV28 TGTGCCAGCAGTTTAGCGAAAGGTCTTGGGAACACTGAAGCTTTCTTT CASSLAKGLGNTEAFF
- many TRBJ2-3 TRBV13 TGTGCCAGCAGCTTACGAGGCGTAGACACAGATACGCAGTATTTT CASSLRGVDTDTQYF
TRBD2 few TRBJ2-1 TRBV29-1 TGCAGCGCTCCGACGCACAAGACTAGCGGGAATGAGCAGTTCTTC CSAPTHKTSGNEQFF